This T cell receptor (beta chain) stems from a study of cytomegalovirus exposure and HLA in healthy donors. Overall study: Among a few hundred genotyped donors, around 82% fell in the Caucasian-associated ancestry cluster.

The CDR3 covers 14 residues. Findings and caveats of the study: Follow-up analysis seemed to connect common viral pathogens with several of the most significant clusters identified.

Vbeta (60) and Jbeta (13) primers were used in the PCR. TCRdb's copy holds only in-frame clones and misses some; the assay was immunoSEQ multiplex PCR. The sample holds tens of thousands of clones, roughly 80% seen once. Worth noting for this clone: Its cognate antigen is unknown.

This chain joins TRBV7-5 and TRBJ2-7; the table's D gene call, TRBD1, was not cross checked with the DNA. TRBV7-5 counts as a pseudogene. The sample comprised PBMCs. This sequence was found in a man in his fifties in good health and CMV-seronegative. The DNA for the CDR3 is TGTGCCAGAAGCCATACAGGGGGAGGCAACGAGCAGTACTTC. As protein: CARSHTGGGNEQYF.